A selection of T cell receptor beta chains follows, all from one sample in a study of early T cells in non-severe SARS-CoV-2 infection. From the 5' RACE reads, TCRdb called clonotypes with MiXCR, one entry per CDR3 protein. The sample lists 45,000 to 55,000 distinct CDR3 sequences, about 12% occurring once. Sample: whole blood. These receptors all stem from an adult who was a healthcare worker with PCR-confirmed SARS-CoV-2 infection or an uninfected control (not recorded which). Both conserved end residues are part of each CDR3. The D gene is left open where the match is weak. Clone size is shown for a subset of rows, as once, few, many or a class of expanded clone.

>TRBJ1-1|TRBV20-1|TRBD1|.
CSATDRVTEAFF
TGCAGTGCTACGGACAGGGTTACTGAAGCTTTCTTT
>TRBJ1-5|TRBV7-2|.|.
CASSTNRADQPQHF
TGTGCCAGCAGCACCAACAGGGCTGATCAGCCCCAGCATTTT
>TRBJ2-1|TRBV20-1|TRBD2|.
CSAPGLADYNEQFF
TGCAGTGCTCCGGGACTAGCGGACTACAATGAGCAGTTCTTC
>TRBJ2-7|TRBV29-1|.|.
CSAVGQNSYEQYF
TGCAGCGCTGTAGGACAGAACTCCTACGAGCAGTACTTC
>TRBJ2-3|TRBV5-1|.|few
CASSRTALSTDTQYF
TGCGCCAGCAGCCGGACGGCTCTTAGCACAGATACGCAGTATTTT
>TRBJ1-1|TRBV5-1|.|many
CASSSTGNTEAFF
TGCGCCAGCAGCTCGACAGGGAACACTGAAGCTTTCTTT
>TRBJ1-6|TRBV5-1|.|.
CASSSRAGGQSNSPLHF
TGCGCCAGCAGCTCCCGGGCTGGGGGCCAGTCTAATTCACCCCTCCACTTT
>TRBJ1-2|TRBV7-9|TRBD1|many
CASSLERAQGLYGYTF
TGTGCCAGCAGCTTAGAGCGAGCACAGGGGCTCTATGGCTACACCTTC
>TRBJ2-1|TRBV2|TRBD2|few
CASATSGTGNEQFF
TGTGCCAGCGCGACTAGCGGGACGGGCAATGAGCAGTTCTTC
>TRBJ2-1|TRBV5-1|.|many
CASSSTGARNNEQFF
TGCGCCAGCAGCTCTACGGGGGCGCGGAACAATGAGCAGTTCTTC
>TRBJ2-6|TRBV5-1|.|many
CASSSARSGANVLTF
TGCGCCAGCAGCTCAGCCCGGTCTGGGGCCAACGTCCTGACTTTC
>TRBJ2-2|TRBV11-2|.|.
CASSLFTGELFF
TGTGCCAGCAGCTTGTTCACCGGGGAGCTGTTTTTT
>TRBJ2-4|TRBV28|.|many
CASGIAKNIQYF
TGTGCCAGCGGTATAGCCAAAAACATTCAGTACTTC
>TRBJ2-1|TRBV29-1|.|.
CSVRTTYNEQFF
TGCAGCGTTAGGACTACCTACAATGAGCAGTTCTTC
>TRBJ2-7|TRBV29-1|TRBD2|.
CSVEGMGGGITPYEQYF
TGCAGCGTTGAAGGAATGGGCGGGGGGATTACGCCCTACGAGCAGTACTTC
>TRBJ2-4|TRBV29-1|TRBD1|.
CSAQGALAKNIQYF
TGCAGCGCACAGGGGGCGTTGGCCAAAAACATTCAGTACTTC